The present T cell receptor (beta chain) was sequenced within a study of OX40 agonist ivuxolimab in advanced cancers. Study as a whole: The patients got ivuxolimab, which is an agonistic anti-OX40 (CD134) antibody.

There are 14 residues in the CDR3. From germline, CDR1 is SGHDN and CDR2 FVKESK. V lost 3 bases to trimming and J lost 1 base, with 9 bases between them. General study results and limits: Fewer expanded clones were found on average in CD4+ than in CD8+ T cells.

TCRdb's table, derived via immunoSEQ multiplex PCR, lists solely in-frame clones and lacks some. The sample records around 67,000 clones, 80% being singletons. This clone was detected a few times. No antigen is known for it. V usage is TRBV14 and J usage is TRBJ2-5; a weak D match, TRBD2 (6 bases). Sample: CD4+ or CD8+ T cells sorted from blood, taken in a trial of the OX40 agonist ivuxolimab. This sequence originates from an adult with an advanced solid tumor such as melanoma, head and neck, liver or kidney cancer. The CDR3 sequence is CASSHMGLQETQYF. In DNA, the CDR3 is TGTGCCAGCAGCCATATGGGACTCCAAGAGACCCAGTACTTC.